Reported below is one T cell receptor (beta chain). Its antigen remains unidentified. Base qualities are not provided; no much larger clone lies one nucleotide away. CDR1 LGHDT and CDR2 YNNKEL were looked up in the germline V gene (reference sequence). V lost 4 bases and J lost 1 base; the stretch between them is 14 bases long. The CDR3 goes from the cysteine to the phenylalanine over 16 residues. Of all the DNA, just the CDR3 is kept, 48 bases in frame from base 1. Synthesis of TCR cDNA relied on 5'RACE template switching, a step that introduced a universal primer site along with unique molecular identifiers. Priming for cDNA synthesis came from both the TCR alpha and TCR beta constant segments. Two PCR steps were used to amplify libraries, with sample barcodes and sequencing adapters being added in the second step. Sequencing of libraries was done on Illumina HiSeq 2500 (2x100 bp) or NovaSeq (2x150 bp). On the authors' methods: MIGEC was used to demultiplex reads and collapse the reads into UMI consensus sequences, and MiXCR was used for V(D)J alignment. Using edgeR on replicate PBMC samples, clonotypes were called vaccine-responding if FDR was below 0.01 and the log2 fold change was above 5 up to day 15. Each bulk clonotype was labeled CD4 or CD8 based on which sequenced repertoire, CD4 or CD8, contained the clonotype at higher abundance. TCRdb reran the public reads through fastp at Q25 and MiXCR, keeping productive beta chains. Rows merge per CDR3 protein into single entries with the most common DNA and genes. TCRdb's processing, not the study's, gives the V and J calls here. Recorded for this sample are 500,000 to 650,000 distinct CDR3 sequences; around a sixth of them occurred a single time. 15% to 20% of the sample comes from the top ten.

The label giving this sample's treatment or condition can be read as: live attenuated yellow fever vaccine strain. At every blood-draw timepoint, two biological replicates of bulk PBMCs were collected. PBMCs were isolated from peripheral blood using a standard Ficoll-Paque protocol. TriZol was used to extract RNA from bulk PBMCs, from CD4 and CD8 fractions, and from dextramer-positive and dextramer-negative fractions. This sample was taken from a study of T cells after yellow fever vaccination (dated by TCRdb to about 2019). Regarding the research as a whole: The SMART-Seq v4 Ultra Low Input RNA kit was used to prepare libraries from fractions with low cell numbers. To follow T-cell clones before and after both primary and booster YFV17D yellow fever vaccination, bulk TCR alpha and beta repertoires underwent longitudinal sequencing. Two healthy male donors made up the cohort, one aged 18 to 29 years and the other aged 30 to 40 years. Bulk PBMC replicates and cell subsets were isolated from blood drawn at multiple timepoints before and after both primary and secondary immunization. Beyond this particular receptor, the publication reports: FACS-sorted repertoires could contain abundant contaminating clonotypes from the bulk population, so computational filtering was required. After the booster, most clones that had expanded after primary vaccination were detected again (around 97% of CD4 and about 88% of CD8), suggesting broad maintenance of memory. The secondary T-cell response was weaker than the primary response but faster, peaking on day 5 instead of day 15. A small fraction of clonotypes showed up in both the CD4 and CD8 compartments, probably as a result of convergent recombination. Because only a couple of donors were included in the study, the extent to which the findings can be generalized is limited.

This material consisted of PBMCs, taken 4 to 6 days after the first yellow fever vaccination. The TCR sequence derives from a young man who received the YFV17D yellow fever vaccine. The sequence joins TRBV3-1 to TRBJ1-3; the D region possibly corresponds to TRBD1 (6 bases align). The DNA sequence is as follows: TGTGCCAGCAGCCTCGCCCCGAGGGGGTCTGGAAACACCATATATTTT. This gives the protein CASSLAPRGSGNTIYF.